A single sample gave rise to the 14 T cell receptor beta chains below, sequenced in a study of blood T cell repertoires in COVID-19. Clones were sequenced by immunoSEQ multiplex PCR, and TCRdb holds only the in-frame ones, with some missing. The sample has under 250,000 clones; more than 70% are singletons. The specimen was PBMCs or T cells enriched from blood (not recorded which). All receptors come from a man younger than 45 with acute COVID-19.

In its sample, this clone was seen once. V is TRBV3-1 (or the pseudogene TRBV3-2) and J is TRBJ2-7; unclear D gene. This CDR3 has 13 residues. V lost 5 bases to trimming and J lost 0 bases, with 8 bases between them. CDR1 is LGHDT, CDR2 YNNKEL, per germline (reference sequence). In DNA form, the CDR3 reads TGTGCCAGCAGCTCACCCAGCTCCTACGAGCAGTACTTC. This codes for CASSSPSSYEQYF.

This clone was counted ten times or more. The J gene is TRBJ2-7, the V gene TRBV28, with 11 bases fitting TRBD2. Trimming removed 5 bases from V and 6 bases from J; junction bases left unmatched: 9. The CDR3 sequence is 15 residues long. Per germline, CDR1 MDHEN and CDR2 SYDVKM. CDR3 sequence (DNA): TGTGCCAGCAGTGTAGCGGGGGGGAATAGGATCGAGCAGTACTTC. Protein: CASSVAGGNRIEQYF. The full variable domain, in which reference TRBV28 and TRBJ2-7 provide the parts outside the CDR3, is DVKVTQSSRYLVKRTGEKVFLECVQDMDHENMFWYRQDPGLGLRLIYFSYDVKMKEKGDIPEGYSVSREKKERFSLILESASTNQTSMYLCASSVAGGNRIEQYFGPGTRLTVT.

The V call is TRBV29-1, the J call TRBJ2-5; 8 nucleotides agree with TRBD1. Per the germline V gene, CDR1 is SQVTM and CDR2 is ANQGSEA. Germline trimming cut 6 bases from V and 2 bases from J; bases unmatched to any gene: 5. This CDR3 spans 13 amino acids. In nucleotides, the CDR3 is TGCAGCGTGGAAAGGGACAGGCAAGAGACCCAGTACTTC. Protein sequence: CSVERDRQETQYF. Filled out from reference TRBV29-1 and TRBJ2-5, the complete variable domain reads SAVISQKPSRDICQRGTSLTIQCQVDSQVTMMFWYRQQPGQSLTLIATANQGSEATYESGFVIDKFPISRPNLTFSTLTVSNMSPEDSSIYLCSVERDRQETQYFGPGTRLLVL.

The CDR3 reads CASSAQTGPTKKLFF. As DNA, the CDR3 is TGTGCCAGCAGTGCGCAGACAGGGCCCACGAAAAAACTGTTTTTT. The chain links TRBV25-1 to TRBJ1-4, with 7 positions matching TRBD1. Trimming removed 4 bases from V and 9 bases from J; junction bases left unmatched: 11. Germline V lookup: CDR1 MGHDK, CDR2 SYGVNS. The CDR3 runs to 15 residues.

The V and J genes are TRBV5-4 and TRBJ2-1, with TRBD2 identical over 12 bases. This CDR3 contains 16 residues. Per germline, CDR1 SGHNT and CDR2 YYREEE (reference sequence). V lost 0 bases and J lost 9; bases outside the gene matches: 7. The CDR3 DNA reads TGTGCCAGCAGCTTGGGTTCTAGCGGGGGGGCGGGTGAGCAGTTCTTC. The encoded protein is CASSLGSSGGAGEQFF.

This clone was detected a few times. The genes are TRBV11-2 and TRBJ1-1, with unresolved D. This CDR3 contains 11 residues. CDR1 and CDR2 from the germline V gene are SGHAT and FQNNGV. The V and J ends lost 8 bases and 1 base respectively, with 5 bases between them. For the CDR3, the DNA is TGTGCCAGCCGGGAGAACACTGAAGCTTTCTTT. The encoded protein is CASRENTEAFF.

The CDR3 nucleotides are TGTGCCAGCAGCCAAGGACAGCCAACTGAAGCTTTCTTT. Translated, it gives CASSQGQPTEAFF. This chain uses TRBV4-2 with TRBJ1-1; possible D gene TRBD1, 5 bases. With 1 base removed from V and 5 bases from J, the gap between germline ends came to 8 bases. The germline gives CDR1 LGHNA, CDR2 YNFKEQ. CDR3 length: 13 residues.

The chain uses TRBV11-2 and TRBJ1-2, with 8 nucleotides matching TRBD1. V was pared by 5 bases and J by 2 bases, with 4 bases of the junction left unmatched. From germline, CDR1 is SGHAT and CDR2 FQNNGV. This CDR3 contains 14 residues. For the CDR3, the DNA is TGTGCCAGCAGCGCCGGACAGGGAAACTATGGCTACACCTTC. Protein: CASSAGQGNYGYTF.

This sequence joins TRBV9 and TRBJ1-4; D is ambiguous. The germline CDR1 and CDR2 sequences are SGDLS and YYNGEE. The CDR3 spans 14 residues. Trimming removed 0 bases at V and 0 bases at J, with 3 bases between. The CDR3 sequence is CASSVGTTNEKLFF. The CDR3 DNA sequence: TGTGCCAGCAGCGTAGGTACAACTAATGAAAAACTGTTTTTT.

CDR3 sequence (DNA): TGTGCCAGCAGCCCTCGGACAGGGGGCGTCTATGGCTACACCTTC. Protein product: CASSPRTGGVYGYTF. The chain has TRBV7-2 and TRBJ1-2, with 11 bases matching TRBD1. Germline assignment: CDR1 SGHTA and CDR2 FQGNSA. The junction had 6 bases not matched to a gene; V was cut back by 5 bases and J by 4 bases. This CDR3 is built from 15 residues. The whole variable domain, filled in from reference TRBV7-2 and TRBJ1-2, reads GAGVSQSPSNKVTEKGKDVELRCDPISGHTALYWYRQSLGQGLEFLIYFQGNSAPDKSGLPSDRFSAERTGGSVSTLTIQRTQQEDSAVYLCASSPRTGGVYGYTFGSGTRLTVV.

This chain connects TRBV4-1 to TRBJ1-2; TRBD1 matches 8 bases. Germline values: CDR1 MGHRA, CDR2 YSYEKL. The CDR3 runs 18 residues. Losses at the gene ends were 0 bases for V and 5 bases for J; bases not matched to a gene: 14. CDR3: CASSQDWTGTEDWYGYTF. The CDR3 DNA is TGCGCCAGCAGCCAAGACTGGACAGGGACGGAGGATTGGTATGGCTACACCTTC.

This clone was seen a few times. The chain carries TRBV3-1 (or the pseudogene TRBV3-2) and TRBJ1-3, with D hard to call. Trimming took off 1 base at V and 2 bases at J, with 9 bases between the two ends. The CDR3 consists of 15 residues. Germline loops: CDR1 LGHDT, CDR2 YNNKEL (reference sequence). CDR3 protein: CASSQAPGAGNTIYF. CDR3 in DNA: TGTGCCAGCAGCCAAGCCCCCGGGGCTGGAAACACCATATATTTT.

This clone was detected once. V gene TRBV5-6 combines with J gene TRBJ2-4; 10 bases agree with TRBD2. The V segment lost 6 bases and the J segment 0 bases; nucleotides outside the gene matches: 3. The CDR3 is made up of 15 amino acids. Per germline, CDR1 SGHDT and CDR2 YYEEEE. CDR3 sequence: CASTSGGKAKNIQYF. The CDR3 DNA reads as TGTGCCAGCACTAGCGGGGGAAAAGCCAAAAACATTCAGTACTTC. Filled out from reference TRBV5-6 and TRBJ2-4, the complete variable domain reads DAGVTQSPTHLIKTRGQQVTLRCSPKSGHDTVSWYQQALGQGPQFIFQYYEEEERQRGNFPDRFSGHQFPNYSSELNVNALLLGDSALYLCASTSGGKAKNIQYFGAGTRLSVL.

This sequence joins TRBV21-1 and TRBJ2-1; the table's D call, TRBD2, has no DNA check behind it. TRBV21-1 is a pseudogene segment. The CDR3 consists of 17 residues. CDR3 residues: CASSSQPGTPLRNEQFF. The DNA of the CDR3 is TGTGCCAGCAGCTCACAACCCGGGACTCCTTTGAGGAATGAGCAGTTCTTC.